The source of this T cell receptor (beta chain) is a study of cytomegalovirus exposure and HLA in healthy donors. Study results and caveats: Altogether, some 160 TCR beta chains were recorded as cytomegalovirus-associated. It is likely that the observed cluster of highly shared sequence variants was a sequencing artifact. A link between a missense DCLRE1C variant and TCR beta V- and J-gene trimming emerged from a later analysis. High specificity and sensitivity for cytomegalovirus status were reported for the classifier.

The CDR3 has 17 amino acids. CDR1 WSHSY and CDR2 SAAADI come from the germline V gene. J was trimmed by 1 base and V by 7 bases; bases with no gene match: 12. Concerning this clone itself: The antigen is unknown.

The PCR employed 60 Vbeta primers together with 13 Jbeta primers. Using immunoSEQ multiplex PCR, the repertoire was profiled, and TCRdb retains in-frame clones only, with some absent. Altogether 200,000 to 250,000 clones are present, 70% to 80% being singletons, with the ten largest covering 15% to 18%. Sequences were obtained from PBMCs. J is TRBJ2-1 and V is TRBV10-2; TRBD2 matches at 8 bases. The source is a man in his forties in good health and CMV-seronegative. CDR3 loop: CASMRSASGRSYNEQFF. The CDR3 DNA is TGCGCCAGCATGAGGAGTGCCAGCGGGAGATCCTACAATGAGCAGTTCTTC.